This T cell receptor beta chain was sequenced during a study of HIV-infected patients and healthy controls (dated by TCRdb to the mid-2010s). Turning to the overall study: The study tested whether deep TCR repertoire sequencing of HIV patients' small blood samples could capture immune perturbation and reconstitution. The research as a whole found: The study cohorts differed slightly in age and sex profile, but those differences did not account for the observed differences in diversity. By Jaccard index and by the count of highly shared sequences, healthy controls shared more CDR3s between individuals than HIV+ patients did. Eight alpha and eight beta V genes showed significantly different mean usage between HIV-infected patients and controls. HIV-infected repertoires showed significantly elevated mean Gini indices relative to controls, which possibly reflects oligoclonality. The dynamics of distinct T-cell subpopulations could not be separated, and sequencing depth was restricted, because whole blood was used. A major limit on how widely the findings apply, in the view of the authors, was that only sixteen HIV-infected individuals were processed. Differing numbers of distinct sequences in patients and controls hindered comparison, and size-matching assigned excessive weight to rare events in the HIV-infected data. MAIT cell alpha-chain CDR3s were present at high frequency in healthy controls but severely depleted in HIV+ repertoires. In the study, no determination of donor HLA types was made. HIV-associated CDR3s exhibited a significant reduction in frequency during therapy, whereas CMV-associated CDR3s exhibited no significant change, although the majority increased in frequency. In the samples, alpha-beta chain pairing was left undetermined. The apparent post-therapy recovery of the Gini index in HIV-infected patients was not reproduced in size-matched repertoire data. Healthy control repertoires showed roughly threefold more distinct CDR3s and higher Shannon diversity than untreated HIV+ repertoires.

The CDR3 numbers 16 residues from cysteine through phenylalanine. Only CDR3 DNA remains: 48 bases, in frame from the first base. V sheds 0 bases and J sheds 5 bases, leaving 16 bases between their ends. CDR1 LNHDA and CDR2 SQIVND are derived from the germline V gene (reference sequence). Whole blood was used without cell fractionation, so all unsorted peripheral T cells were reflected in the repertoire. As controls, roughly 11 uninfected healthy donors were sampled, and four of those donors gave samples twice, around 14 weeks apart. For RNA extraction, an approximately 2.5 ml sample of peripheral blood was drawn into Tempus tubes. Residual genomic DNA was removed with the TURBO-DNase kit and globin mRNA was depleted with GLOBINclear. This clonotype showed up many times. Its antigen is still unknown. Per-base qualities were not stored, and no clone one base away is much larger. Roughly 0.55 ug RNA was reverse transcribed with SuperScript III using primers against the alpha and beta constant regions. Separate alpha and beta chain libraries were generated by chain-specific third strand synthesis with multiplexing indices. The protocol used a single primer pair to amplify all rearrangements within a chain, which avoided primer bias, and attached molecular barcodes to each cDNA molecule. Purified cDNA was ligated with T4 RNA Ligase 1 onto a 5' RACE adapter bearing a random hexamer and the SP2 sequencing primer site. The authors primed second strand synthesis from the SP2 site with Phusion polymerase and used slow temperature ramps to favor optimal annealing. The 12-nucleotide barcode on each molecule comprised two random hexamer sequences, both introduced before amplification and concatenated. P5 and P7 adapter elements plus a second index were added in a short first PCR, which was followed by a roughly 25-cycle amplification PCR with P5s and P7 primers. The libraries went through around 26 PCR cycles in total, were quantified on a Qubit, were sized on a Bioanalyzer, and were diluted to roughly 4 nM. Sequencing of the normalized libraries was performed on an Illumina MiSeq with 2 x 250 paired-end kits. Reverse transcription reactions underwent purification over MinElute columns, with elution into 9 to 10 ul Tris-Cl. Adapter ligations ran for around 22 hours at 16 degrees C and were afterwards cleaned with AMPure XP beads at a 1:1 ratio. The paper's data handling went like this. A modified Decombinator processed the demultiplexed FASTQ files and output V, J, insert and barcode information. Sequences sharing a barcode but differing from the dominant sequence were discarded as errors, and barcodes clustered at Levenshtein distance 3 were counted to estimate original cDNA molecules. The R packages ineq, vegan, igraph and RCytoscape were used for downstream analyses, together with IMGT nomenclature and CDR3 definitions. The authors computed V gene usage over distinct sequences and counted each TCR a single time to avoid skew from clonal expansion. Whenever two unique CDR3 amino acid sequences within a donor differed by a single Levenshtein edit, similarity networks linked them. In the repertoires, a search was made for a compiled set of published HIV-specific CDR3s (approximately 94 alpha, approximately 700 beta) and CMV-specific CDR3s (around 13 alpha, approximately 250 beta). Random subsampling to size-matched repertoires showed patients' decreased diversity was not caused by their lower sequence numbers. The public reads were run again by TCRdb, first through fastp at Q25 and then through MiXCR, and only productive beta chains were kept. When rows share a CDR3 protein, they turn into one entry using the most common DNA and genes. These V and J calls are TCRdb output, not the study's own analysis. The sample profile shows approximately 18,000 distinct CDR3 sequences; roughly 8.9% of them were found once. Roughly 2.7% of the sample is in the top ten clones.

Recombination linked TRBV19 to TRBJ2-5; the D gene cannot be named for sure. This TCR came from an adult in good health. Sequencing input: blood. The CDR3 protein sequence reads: CASSIEPGNPSETQYF. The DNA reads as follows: TGTGCCAGTAGTATAGAGCCGGGCAACCCCTCGGAGACCCAGTACTTC. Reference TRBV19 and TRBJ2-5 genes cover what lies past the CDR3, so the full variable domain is DGGITQSPKYLFRKEGQNVTLSCEQNLNHDAMYWYRQDPGQGLRLIYYSQIVNDFQKGDIAEGYSVSREKKESFPLTVTSAQKNPTAFYLCASSIEPGNPSETQYFGPGTRLLVL.